This is a list of T cell receptor beta chains from one sample in a study of monozygotic twins with inflammatory bowel disease. TCRdb reprocessed the 5' RACE reads, with one entry per CDR3 protein and no DNA. The sample totals some 170,000 distinct CDR3 sequences; its top ten clones hold roughly 7.4%. The sequencing input was blood. These TCRs come from a human donor with ulcerative colitis or Crohn's disease, or a healthy co-twin of an affected twin (not recorded which). Each CDR3 is given with its conserved first and last residue.

V: TRBV21-1
J: TRBJ2-1
CDR3: CASSKSAGTSGLSYNEQFF

V: TRBV5-4
J: TRBJ1-5
CDR3: CASSLGPSGNQPQHF

V: TRBV28
J: TRBJ2-1
CDR3: CASSTHGGQGGVGSYNEQFF

V: TRBV5-1
J: TRBJ2-1
CDR3: CASSQGYEQFF

V: TRBV28
J: TRBJ2-2
CDR3: CASRPPKRTGELFF

V: TRBV5-1
J: TRBJ1-2
CDR3: CASSLFSDGYTF

V: TRBV20-1
J: TRBJ1-2
CDR3: CSAINVGRDPGYTF

V: TRBV30
J: TRBJ2-1
CDR3: CACLWGGGGNEQFF

V: TRBV6-4
J: TRBJ1-1
CDR3: CASSDRAGAEAFF

V: TRBV7-2
J: TRBJ2-3
CDR3: CASGLAGGGADTQYF

V: TRBV14
J: TRBJ1-2
CDR3: CASSQGGSRGYGYTF

V: TRBV4-1
J: TRBJ1-1
CDR3: CASSLILGTANTEAFF

V: TRBV24-1
J: TRBJ1-4
CDR3: CATSDSGATNEKLFF

V: TRBV7-2
J: TRBJ2-5
CDR3: CASSLDGGQETQYF

V: TRBV5-4
J: TRBJ2-7
CDR3: CASSSPTSGRAYEQYF

V: TRBV20-1
J: TRBJ1-2
CDR3: CSAKTGQGNYGYTF

V: TRBV12-5
J: TRBJ2-1
CDR3: CASGLVKKSGGGGYEQFF

V: TRBV20-1
J: TRBJ1-1
CDR3: CSAIQGWNTEAFF

V: TRBV20-1
J: TRBJ2-7
CDR3: CSASTGARGEQYF

V: TRBV29-1
J: TRBJ2-5
CDR3: CSVTPGLGFETQYF

V: TRBV6-6
J: TRBJ1-3
CDR3: CASTPTGSGNTIYF

V: TRBV6-1
J: TRBJ2-3
CDR3: CASKTRDSTDTQYF

V: TRBV4-2
J: TRBJ2-7
CDR3: CASSPYTGHSSYEQYF

V: TRBV5-1
J: TRBJ2-7
CDR3: CASSLEPGPGIGYEQYF

V: TRBV5-1
J: TRBJ2-1
CDR3: CASSPRLASYNEQFF

V: TRBV18
J: TRBJ2-5
CDR3: CASSPPTASGGKETQYF

V: TRBV3-1
J: TRBJ1-5
CDR3: CASSQDTGADQPQHF

V: TRBV5-6
J: TRBJ1-2
CDR3: CASSVAGGVGYGYTF

V: TRBV20-1
J: TRBJ2-1
CDR3: CSASPGGGNEQFF

V: TRBV12-3/TRBV12-4
J: TRBJ1-1
CDR3: CASTPGGQRGAEAFF

V: TRBV18
J: TRBJ2-1
CDR3: CASSLVRSGNEQFF

V: TRBV6-6
J: TRBJ2-7
CDR3: CASSRGGYEQYF

V: TRBV18
J: TRBJ1-2
CDR3: CASSPLGSRAGYTF

V: TRBV27
J: TRBJ2-2
CDR3: CASSPPGSGELFF

V: TRBV11-2
J: TRBJ2-7
CDR3: CASSLDLGQGNEQYF

V: TRBV7-2
J: TRBJ2-7
CDR3: CASSLKTRNPPGEQYF

V: TRBV24-1
J: TRBJ2-3
CDR3: CATRGLTDTQYF

V: TRBV29-1
J: TRBJ2-2
CDR3: CSVEGDTVTGELFF

V: TRBV19
J: TRBJ2-7
CDR3: CASAWSGTNEQYF

V: TRBV20-1
J: TRBJ1-2
CDR3: CSAIDPYRGIYGYTF

V: TRBV5-1
J: TRBJ2-5
CDR3: CASSLEGREETQYF

V: TRBV20-1
J: TRBJ2-4
CDR3: CSAKDQSAKNIQYF

V: TRBV18
J: TRBJ1-3
CDR3: CASSPIGGTSGNTIYF

V: TRBV14
J: TRBJ2-3
CDR3: CASSQDPVQLSTDTQYF

V: TRBV7-9
J: TRBJ1-2
CDR3: CASSFARNYGYTF

V: TRBV28
J: TRBJ2-4
CDR3: CATQGAGDIQYF

V: TRBV20-1
J: TRBJ2-1
CDR3: CSARLWVPPTSGESSYNEQFF

V: TRBV20-1
J: TRBJ2-5
CDR3: CSADGAERETQYF

V: TRBV4-3
J: TRBJ1-4
CDR3: CASSQGVGNEKLFF

V: TRBV5-1
J: TRBJ2-3
CDR3: CASSLFDRGGTDTQYF

V: TRBV5-5
J: TRBJ2-3
CDR3: CASSLDETSGGAADTQYF

V: TRBV7-2
J: TRBJ2-1
CDR3: CASSLTEGRPNEQFF

V: TRBV29-1
J: TRBJ2-7
CDR3: CSVRMGTHEQYF

V: TRBV5-6
J: TRBJ2-5
CDR3: CASSGTRTGRRKTQYF

V: TRBV20-1
J: TRBJ2-7
CDR3: CSARPPASGRAYEQYF

V: TRBV9
J: TRBJ2-3
CDR3: CASSGVAGGNTDTQYF

V: TRBV28
J: TRBJ1-3
CDR3: CATARLLNAGNTIYF

V: TRBV2
J: TRBJ2-2
CDR3: CASSRSGLSTGELFF

V: TRBV12-3/TRBV12-4
J: TRBJ2-7
CDR3: CASRPRGSPYEQYF

V: TRBV3-1
J: TRBJ2-7
CDR3: CASSSGTSGGWIEQYF